This TCR beta chain emerged from a study of T cells after yellow fever vaccination. As regards this clonotype: Its target is unknown.

General study points: Abundant contaminating clonotypes from the bulk population could appear in FACS-sorted repertoires. The study re-detected most primary-vaccination clones after the booster (around 96% CD4, roughly 88% CD8).

Trimming shortened V by 5 bases and J by 7 bases, and 12 bases separated the two germline ends. This CDR3 has 13 residues. Looked up from germline, CDR1 is SGHTA and CDR2 is FQGNSA. By 5'RACE template switching, TCR cDNA was produced, with a universal primer site and UMIs added in the process. Each CDR3 protein is one row after TCRdb ran MiXCR on the 5' RACE reads. Here the sample spans under 600,000 distinct CDR3 sequences, around an eighth being singletons. This TCR came from a man under 40 who received the YFV17D yellow fever vaccine. The sample consisted of PBMCs, taken on the day of the yellow fever booster vaccination. V is TRBV7-2 and J is TRBJ2-1, with D possibly being TRBD2 (6 bases). The DNA for the CDR3 is TGTGCCAGCAGCCGCCCGGGAGAGAATGAGCAGTTCTTC. This gives the protein CASSRPGENEQFF.